The clone carrying this T cell receptor (beta chain) was seen just once. TCRdb's copy holds only in-frame clones and misses some; the assay was immunoSEQ multiplex PCR. The repertoire holds 30,000 to 40,000 clones, about 90% seen once, with approximately 3% in the top ten. The data derive from a study of T cell changes during pregnancy in multiple sclerosis. The V gene end was trimmed by 8 bases and the J gene end by 0 bases; junction bases not matched to a gene: 8. From germline, CDR1 is GTSNPN and CDR2 SVGIG (reference sequence). This CDR3 is 14 amino acids long. The starting material was CD4+ T cells from peripheral blood mononuclear cells, obtained in the third trimester of pregnancy. The TCR originated in a female donor in good health, enrolled as a control in a pregnancy study. The gene calls are TRBV30 and TRBJ2-3; TRBD2 matches at 7 bases. Here the CDR3 reads CARPGRESTDTQYF. Written as DNA, the CDR3 is TGTGCCCGGCCAGGGCGGGAGAGCACAGATACGCAGTATTTT.